Shown below are 5 T cell receptor beta chains from a single sample sequenced in a study of cytomegalovirus exposure and HLA in healthy donors. 60 Vbeta and 13 Jbeta primers were used in PCR. Only in-frame clones appear in the TCRdb table, and some are missing; sequencing was by immunoSEQ multiplex PCR. This table lists around 120,000 clones. Sequencing was carried out using PBMCs. These receptors came from a man aged 50-59 years in good health and CMV-seronegative.

The chain joins TRBV5-1 to TRBJ1-2; 7 bases are shared with TRBD1. Germline V gives CDR1 SGHRS, CDR2 YFSETQ. The CDR3 has 16 amino acids. The trim removed 3 bases at V and 7 bases at J, leaving 15 bases unmatched. CDR3 in DNA: TGCGCCAGCAGCTGGAAGATTGGGGACAGCATCGGTGGCTACACCTTC. This sequence encodes CASSWKIGDSIGGYTF.

The rearrangement joins TRBV29-1 to TRBJ2-3; 7 positions agree with TRBD1. The germline V gene has CDR1 SQVTM and CDR2 ANQGSEA. Trimming at V came to 4 bases and at J to 3 bases, leaving 4 bases not matched to a gene. CDR3 length: 13 residues. This CDR3 is CSVATGTTDTQYF. The CDR3, as DNA: TGCAGCGTTGCGACAGGGACGACAGATACGCAGTATTTT.

The chain combines TRBV7-9 with TRBJ2-1; 10 nucleotides agree with TRBD2. There are 13 residues in the CDR3. CDR1 is SEHNR and CDR2 is FQNEAQ in the germline V gene (reference sequence). V shed 6 bases, J shed 5 bases, and the junction held 1 base outside the gene matches. The CDR3 spells CASRLAGNNEQFF. CDR3 nucleotide sequence: TGTGCCAGCAGACTAGCGGGGAACAATGAGCAGTTCTTC.

The V and J genes are TRBV11-2 and TRBJ2-7; D is undetermined. The germline V and J ends were trimmed by 7 bases and 7 bases, with 20 bases remaining between them. The CDR3 is 14 amino acids. The germline V gene has CDR1 SGHAT and CDR2 FQNNGV. The CDR3 DNA is TGTGCCAGCACAGTGAACCGAGGCTCTGGGGAGCAGTACTTC. Protein product: CASTVNRGSGEQYF. Based on the CDR3 plus reference TRBV11-2 and TRBJ2-7, the full variable domain is EAGVAQSPRYKIIEKRQSVAFWCNPISGHATLYWYQQILGQGPKLLIQFQNNGVVDDSQLPKDRFSAERLKGVDSTLKIQPAKLEDSAVYLCASTVNRGSGEQYFGPGTRLTVT.

V usage is TRBV2 and J usage is TRBJ2-1; 7 bases line up with TRBD2. The CDR3 is 13 residues long. Trimming at V came to 7 bases and at J to 4 bases, leaving 4 bases not matched to a gene. Germline CDR1 SNHLY, CDR2 FYNNEI. In DNA, the CDR3 is TGTGCCAGCAAGCTAGCGGTGTACAATGAGCAGTTCTTC. Translation: CASKLAVYNEQFF.